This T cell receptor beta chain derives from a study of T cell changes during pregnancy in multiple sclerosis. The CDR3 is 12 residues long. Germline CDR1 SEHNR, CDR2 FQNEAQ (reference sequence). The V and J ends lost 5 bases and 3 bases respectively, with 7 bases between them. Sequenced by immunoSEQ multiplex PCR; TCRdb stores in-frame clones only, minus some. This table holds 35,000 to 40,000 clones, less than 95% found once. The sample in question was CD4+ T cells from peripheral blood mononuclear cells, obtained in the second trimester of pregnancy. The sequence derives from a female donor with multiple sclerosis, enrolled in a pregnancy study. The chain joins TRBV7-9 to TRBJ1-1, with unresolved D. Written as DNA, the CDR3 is TGTGCCAGCAGCCTGAGGGACACTGAAGCTTTCTTT. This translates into CASSLRDTEAFF.